What follows are 18 T cell receptor beta chains derived from one specimen sequenced in a study of radiotherapy plus CTLA-4 blockade in lung cancer. Assay: immunoSEQ multiplex PCR; the TCRdb copy retains only in-frame clones and omits some. The data hold approximately 60,000 clones, with around 77% observed a single time. Sequencing used peripheral blood, obtained from a patient treated with radiotherapy plus ipilimumab. The receptors shown here come from a human donor with non-small cell lung cancer who had a complete response to radiotherapy plus ipilimumab.

The rearrangement links TRBV7-2 to TRBJ2-1, with 15 nucleotides matching TRBD2. The CDR3 is 21 amino acids. V was pared by 0 bases and J by 4 bases, with 13 bases of the junction left unmatched. Germline CDR1 SGHTA, CDR2 FQGNSA. CDR3 DNA sequence: TGTGCCAGCAGCTTAGCCCCCGGACTAGCGGGAGGGCAAAAAGGTTACAATGAGCAGTTCTTC. It codes for CASSLAPGLAGGQKGYNEQFF.

J is TRBJ2-1 and V is TRBV2; 14 nucleotides align to TRBD2. CDR3 length equals 16 residues. Looked up from germline, CDR1 is SNHLY and CDR2 is FYNNEI. Losses at the gene ends were 6 bases for V and 5 bases for J; bases not matched to a gene: 6. CDR3 sequence: CASSRLAGGTNNEQFF. CDR3 DNA: TGTGCCAGCAGCCGACTAGCGGGAGGGACTAACAATGAGCAGTTCTTC.

The rearrangement joins TRBV11-3 to TRBJ2-1; 9 bases match TRBD2. With V trimmed by 4 bases and J by 7 bases, 8 bases remained unmatched. Looked up from germline, CDR1 is SGHNT and CDR2 is YENEEA. The length of the CDR3 is 15 residues. CDR3 protein: CASSSRVAGENEQFF. For the CDR3, the DNA is TGTGCCAGCAGCTCCCGGGTAGCGGGAGAAAATGAGCAGTTCTTC. The full variable domain, its missing parts supplied by reference TRBV11-3 and TRBJ2-1, is EAGVVQSPRYKIIEKKQPVAFWCNPISGHNTLYWYLQNLGQGPELLIRYENEEAVDDSQLPKDRFSAERLKGVDSTLKIQPAELGDSAVYLCASSSRVAGENEQFFGPGTRLTVL.

This clone has just one count. The rearrangement joins TRBV9 to TRBJ2-2; TRBD1 matches at 11 bases. CDR1 and CDR2 (germline): SGDLS, YYNGEE. This CDR3 spans 16 amino acids. V lost 3 bases and J lost 4; bases outside the gene matches: 5. The CDR3 bases are TGTGCCAGCAGCGCCCCCGGGACAGGGGGCACCGGGGAGCTGTTTTTT. This gives the protein CASSAPGTGGTGELFF.

The V call is TRBV5-1, the J call TRBJ2-1; TRBD2 aligns across 10 bases. CDR3 length equals 17 residues. Germline lookup yields CDR1 SGHRS and CDR2 YFSETQ. Unmatched junction bases numbered 12, after V lost 0 bases and J lost 9 bases. Written as DNA, the CDR3 is TGCGCCAGCAGCTTGGACCCCGGAATAGCGGGGGGTGGTGAGCAGTTCTTC. This codes for CASSLDPGIAGGGEQFF.

Details on this clone: The junction and the germline gene differ at one end; a read error may be behind it. In DNA form, the CDR3 reads TGTGCTAGCAGCTTCCGACCCTTCTCTGAGCAGTTCTTC. Its translation: CASSFRPFSEQFF. The rearrangement joins TRBV7-7 to TRBJ2-1; no reliable D call. The CDR3 has 13 amino acids. Germline CDR1 is SSHAT and CDR2 is FNYEAQ (reference sequence). Full variable domain (missing parts from reference TRBV7-7 and TRBJ2-1): GAGVSQSPRYKVTKRGQDVTLRCDPISSHATLYWYQQALGQGPEFLTYFNYEAQPDKSGLPSDRFSAERPEGSISTLTIQRTEQRDSAMYRCASSFRPFSEQFFGPGTRLTVL.

The chain employs TRBV15 and TRBJ2-7, with D possibly TRBD1 on 7 matching bases. With 5 bases removed from V and 7 bases from J, the gap between germline ends came to 24 bases. Germline CDR1 reads LNHNV; CDR2 reads YYDKDF (reference sequence). The CDR3 is made up of 16 amino acids. The CDR3 protein is CATSRGVAGGTEEQYV. The CDR3 nucleotides read TGTGCCACCAGCCGGGGAGTGGCAGGGGGGACTGAGGAGCAGTACGTC.

V gene TRBV21-1 combines with J gene TRBJ2-7; the D call in the table, TRBD1, was not verified against the DNA. TRBV21-1 is recorded as a pseudogene. CDR3 size: 16 residues. CDR3 loop: CASSRGNHRGGYEQYF. The CDR3, as DNA: TGTGCCAGCAGCAGAGGGAATCACAGGGGGGGCTACGAGCAGTACTTC.

The rearrangement links TRBV5-6 to TRBJ2-7; D ambiguous. V lost 4 bases and J lost 9, with 14 bases in between. In germline, CDR1 is SGHDT, CDR2 YYEEEE. CDR3 length: 12 amino acids. CDR3 coding DNA: TGTGCCAGCAGCCAAGGCTTGATCGGGCAGTACTTC. This translates into CASSQGLIGQYF.

This clone was seen just once. This chain uses TRBV11-2 with TRBJ1-4, with 9 nucleotides matching TRBD1. The CDR3 covers 13 residues. CDR1 and CDR2 (germline): SGHAT, FQNNGV. The junction had 6 bases not matched to a gene; V was cut back by 5 bases and J by 11 bases. The CDR3 bases are TGTGCCAGCAGCCAAAGACAGGGGGATAAACTGTTTTTT. Translating it yields CASSQRQGDKLFF. Looking up the rest from reference TRBV11-2 and TRBJ1-4 gives the full variable domain: EAGVAQSPRYKIIEKRQSVAFWCNPISGHATLYWYQQILGQGPKLLIQFQNNGVVDDSQLPKDRFSAERLKGVDSTLKIQPAKLEDSAVYLCASSQRQGDKLFFGSGTQLSVL.

This clone was seen just once. V and J are TRBV9 and TRBJ2-1; 7 nucleotides agree with TRBD2. The V segment lost 0 bases and the J segment 5 bases; nucleotides outside the gene matches: 8. This CDR3 is built from 16 residues. The germline V gene encodes CDR1 SGDLS and CDR2 YYNGEE. CDR3 coding DNA: TGTGCCAGCAGCGTAGAGATCTCGCGGGGGAACAATGAGCAGTTCTTC. Protein: CASSVEISRGNNEQFF.

This clone was picked up a small number of times. V usage is TRBV19 and J usage is TRBJ2-7; TRBD1 or TRBD2 may be the D gene (5 bases each). Germline V gene data show CDR1 as LNHDA and CDR2 as SQIVND (reference sequence). Trimming cost V 3 bases and J 3 bases, with 9 bases left between them. The CDR3 has 13 amino acids. Here the CDR3 reads CASSMGPRYEQYV. CDR3 sequence (DNA): TGTGCCAGTAGTATGGGACCGCGCTACGAGCAGTACGTC.

The chain links TRBV6-5 to TRBJ2-6; D unresolved. The CDR3 is made up of 14 amino acids. CDR1 and CDR2 from the germline V gene are MNHEY and SVGAGI. V was shortened by 0 bases and J by 4 bases, with 4 bases between the two germline ends. DNA of the CDR3: TGTGCCAGCAGTTACTCAGGGGGGGCCAACGTCCTGACTTTC. Its protein product is CASSYSGGANVLTF.

J is TRBJ1-2 and V is TRBV6-5, with D possibly being TRBD1 (6 bases). The CDR3 is 14 residues long. Germline assignment: CDR1 MNHEY and CDR2 SVGAGI. The germline V and J ends were trimmed by 4 bases and 2 bases, with 11 bases remaining between them. CDR3 coding DNA: TGTGCCAGCAGTTTTCAGGGGATGAACTATGGCTACACCTTC. Protein: CASSFQGMNYGYTF.

This clone appeared once. This chain connects TRBV29-1 to TRBJ2-2, with D uncertain. CDR1 and CDR2 from the germline V gene are SQVTM and ANQGSEA. The CDR3 has 13 residues. Trimming stripped 7 bases from V and 5 bases from J, with 14 bases between. CDR3: CSGTTKRTGELFF. The CDR3 DNA reads as TGCAGCGGGACGACGAAGAGGACCGGGGAGCTGTTTTTT.

V usage is TRBV29-1 and J usage is TRBJ2-1, with D hard to call. The V end lost 5 bases, the J end lost 0 bases, and 14 bases lay between the germline ends. The CDR3 runs 15 residues. Germline CDR1 is SQVTM and CDR2 is ANQGSEA. The CDR3 DNA is TGCAGCGTTCGAAGCCGGACGGCCTCCTACAATGAGCAGTTCTTC. Amino acids: CSVRSRTASYNEQFF.

The rearrangement links TRBV7-2 to TRBJ1-5; 7 bases map to TRBD1. The CDR3 runs 16 residues. Looked up from germline, CDR1 is SGHTA and CDR2 is FQGNSA. V trimming: 0 bases; J trimming: 6 bases; junction bases outside the gene matches: 8. The CDR3 region is CASSLAPRGHSQPQHF. The CDR3 DNA follows: TGTGCCAGCAGCTTAGCGCCGAGGGGGCATAGTCAGCCCCAGCATTTT.

V usage is TRBV6-5 and J usage is TRBJ1-1, with D hard to call. The germline V gene has CDR1 MNHEY and CDR2 SVGAGI. The germline V and J ends were trimmed by 6 bases and 1 base, with 15 bases remaining between them. The CDR3 extends over 15 amino acids. This CDR3 reads CASSFSEWGNTEAFF. Here the CDR3 DNA reads TGTGCCAGCAGCTTCTCTGAGTGGGGGAACACTGAAGCTTTCTTT.